This T cell receptor (beta chain) derives from a study of T-cell memory formation after mild COVID-19. The wider study: The two donors had largely donor-specific TCR clusters.

This clonotype was seen ten or more times. Its antigen is as yet unknown. The authors produced TCR alpha and TCR beta cDNA libraries with sample barcodes and UMIs by 5'RACE using constant-segment primers. TCRdb reanalysed the 5' RACE reads using MiXCR and keeps one entry per CDR3 protein. This table holds 350,000 to 400,000 distinct CDR3 sequences, 14% found once. CDR3 length equals 14 residues. The V end lost 2 bases, the J end lost 2 bases, and 9 bases lay between the germline ends. Findings and caveats of the study: Certain responding clones were present in pre-infection memory, suggesting participation of cross-reactive memory. Whether second-wave clones peaking at day 37 were SARS-CoV-2 specific went unconfirmed.

The material sequenced was PBMCs or a T cell subset sorted from them (not recorded which). The V gene is TRBV12-3 or TRBV12-4, the J gene TRBJ1-1; no definite D call. This receptor was taken from a man between 18 and 35 years old who had mild COVID-19 (a few samples of this study predate the infection). Cell type and time point are not known. The DNA for the CDR3 is TGTGCCAGCAGTTTACGTCAGCTCAACACTGAAGCTTTCTTT. Its translation: CASSLRQLNTEAFF.